This T cell receptor beta chain was retrieved from a study of OX40 agonist ivuxolimab in advanced cancers. The ends were cut back, 3 bases at V and 4 bases at J, with 19 bases in the middle. The length of the CDR3 is 16 residues. Per germline, CDR1 LGHNA and CDR2 YNFKEQ. Libraries were prepared by immunoSEQ multiplex PCR; TCRdb keeps only in-frame clonotypes and omits some of them. This sample yields about 25,000 clones, of which 80% to 90% are seen a single time; about 16% belongs to the top ten. This sequence joins TRBV4-2 and TRBJ2-7; either TRBD1 or TRBD2 may fit D (5 bases each). Sequenced material: CD4+ or CD8+ T cells sorted from blood, taken in a trial of the OX40 agonist ivuxolimab. The TCR originated in an adult with an advanced solid tumor such as melanoma, head and neck, liver or kidney cancer. The CDR3 region has the DNA TGTGCCAGCAGCCAGGGACCCAGAAACTCCCCGTACGAGCAGTACTTC. Amino acids: CASSQGPRNSPYEQYF.